This T cell receptor beta chain was recovered during a study of long-term antiretroviral therapy in people with HIV. V lost 10 bases to trimming and J lost 3 bases, with 15 bases between them. This CDR3 is 13 amino acids long. CDR1 is MDHEN and CDR2 is SYDVKM in the germline V gene. Sequencing relied on immunoSEQ assay v3.0, run at survey level. Using immunoSEQ multiplex PCR, the repertoire was profiled, and TCRdb retains in-frame clones only, with some absent. In the table there are more than 25,000 clones, 80% to 90% of which are singletons. Material: unsorted PBMCs, obtained 3.2 years before starting antiretroviral therapy. The clonotype was recovered from a man aged 50 or older with HIV. The chain joins TRBV28 to TRBJ1-2, with D maybe TRBD1 (6 bases). The CDR3 is CATTGFHDYGYTF. Written as DNA, the CDR3 is TGTGCCACCACAGGGTTTCACGACTATGGCTACACCTTC.